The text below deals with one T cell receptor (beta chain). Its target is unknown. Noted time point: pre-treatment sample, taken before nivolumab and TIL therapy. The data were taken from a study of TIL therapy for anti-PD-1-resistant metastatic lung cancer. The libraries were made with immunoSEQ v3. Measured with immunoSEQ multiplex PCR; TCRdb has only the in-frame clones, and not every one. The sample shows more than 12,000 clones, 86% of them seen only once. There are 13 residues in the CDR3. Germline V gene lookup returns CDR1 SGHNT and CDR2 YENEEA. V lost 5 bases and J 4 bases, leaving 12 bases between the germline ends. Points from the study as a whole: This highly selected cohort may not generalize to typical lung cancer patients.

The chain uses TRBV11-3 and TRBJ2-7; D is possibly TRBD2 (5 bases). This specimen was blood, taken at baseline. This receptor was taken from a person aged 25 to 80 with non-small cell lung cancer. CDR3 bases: TGTGCCAGCAGCGCTAGTCGGGGTTACGAGCAGTACGTC. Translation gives CASSASRGYEQYV.